This T cell receptor beta chain comes out of a study of molecular identifiers for immune sequencing clone quantification. This clonotype was picked up many times. TCRdb fed the PCR reads into MiXCR, producing one record per CDR3 protein. The data show hundreds of thousands of distinct CDR3 sequences, with 20% seen just once and roughly 0.9% held by the top ten. The sequenced sample was naive CD8+ T cells from blood, with Jurkat cell RNA spiked in. Subset given: FACS-sorted CD8+CD4-CCR7+CD45RA+ naive T cells. The sequence was obtained from a human donor in good health. Some libraries in this study had Jurkat cell RNA spiked in.

CDR3 bases: TGCGCCAGCAGCCAAGGGATGGTGGCCACCGGGGAGCTGTTTTTT. Translation: CASSQGMVATGELFF. The V gene is TRBV4-1, the J gene TRBJ2-2; D is undetermined. Trimming removed 1 base at V and 4 bases at J, with 10 bases between. The germline V gene has CDR1 MGHRA and CDR2 YSYEKL. The CDR3 runs to 15 residues.